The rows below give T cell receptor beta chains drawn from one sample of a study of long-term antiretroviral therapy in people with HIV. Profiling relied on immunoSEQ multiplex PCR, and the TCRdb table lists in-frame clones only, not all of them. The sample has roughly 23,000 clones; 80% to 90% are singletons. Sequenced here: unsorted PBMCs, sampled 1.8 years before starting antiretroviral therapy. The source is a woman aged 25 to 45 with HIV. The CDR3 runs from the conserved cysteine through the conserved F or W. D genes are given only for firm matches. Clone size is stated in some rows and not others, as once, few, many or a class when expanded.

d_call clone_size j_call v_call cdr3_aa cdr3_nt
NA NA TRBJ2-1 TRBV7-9 CASSSPTRTPSNEQFF TGTGCCAGCAGCTCCCCCACCCGGACACCCAGCAATGAGCAGTTCTTC
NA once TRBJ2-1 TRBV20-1 CSAAVENEQFF TGCAGTGCCGCGGTGGAAAATGAGCAGTTCTTC
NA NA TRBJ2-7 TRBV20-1 CSAGTEYEQYF TGCAGTGCCGGGACGGAGTACGAGCAGTACTTC
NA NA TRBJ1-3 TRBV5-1 CASSLEGSSGNTIYF TGCGCCAGCAGCTTGGAAGGGTCCTCTGGAAACACCATATATTTT
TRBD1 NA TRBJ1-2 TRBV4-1 CASSQDGTGSNGYTF TGCGCCAGCAGCCAAGATGGGACAGGGTCGAATGGCTACACCTTC
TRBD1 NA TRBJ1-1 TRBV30 CAWILRGFGTEAFF TGTGCCTGGATTCTCAGGGGGTTTGGCACTGAAGCTTTCTTT
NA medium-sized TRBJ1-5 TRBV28 CASSFQGHNQPQHF TGTGCCAGCAGTTTTCAGGGCCACAATCAGCCCCAGCATTTT
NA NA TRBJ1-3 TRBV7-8 CASSLEAAPYSGNTIYF TGTGCCAGCAGCTTAGAGGCAGCCCCCTACTCTGGAAACACCATATATTTT
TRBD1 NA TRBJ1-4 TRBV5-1 CASSSGQGAEKLFF TGCGCCAGCAGTTCGGGACAGGGAGCGGAAAAACTGTTTTTT
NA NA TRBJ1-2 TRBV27 CASSPTPSQAGGYTF TGTGCCAGCAGTCCAACCCCGTCCCAAGCGGGCGGCTACACCTTC
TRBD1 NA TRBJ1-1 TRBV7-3 CASSLTGGRYTEAFF TGTGCCAGCAGCTTGACAGGGGGCCGGTACACTGAAGCTTTCTTT
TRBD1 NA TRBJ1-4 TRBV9 CASSPGWDRGVTNEKLFF TGTGCCAGCAGCCCCGGGTGGGACAGGGGAGTAACTAATGAAAAACTGTTTTTT
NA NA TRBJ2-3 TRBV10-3 CAISESLTGDTQYF TGTGCCATCAGTGAGTCGTTGACCGGAGATACGCAGTATTTT
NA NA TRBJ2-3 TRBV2 CASSGGGVSTDTQYF TGTGCCAGCAGTGGGGGAGGTGTGAGCACAGATACGCAGTATTTT
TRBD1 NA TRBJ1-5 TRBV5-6 CASSLKGGYNQPQHF TGTGCCAGCAGCTTGAAAGGGGGCTACAATCAGCCCCAGCATTTT
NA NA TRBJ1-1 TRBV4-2 CASSQEGWWGLNTEAFF TGTGCCAGCAGCCAAGAGGGGTGGTGGGGGTTGAACACTGAAGCTTTCTTT
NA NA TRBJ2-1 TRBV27 CASTRGPINEQFF TGTGCCAGCACCAGGGGACCGATCAATGAGCAGTTCTTC
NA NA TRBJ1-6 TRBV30 CAWSDRSSYNSPLHF TGTGCCTGGAGTGACAGGAGCTCCTATAATTCACCCCTCCACTTT
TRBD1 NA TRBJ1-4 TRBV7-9 CASAWTGSGPNEKLFF TGTGCCAGCGCTTGGACAGGGTCCGGCCCGAATGAAAAACTGTTTTTT